This record covers a single T cell receptor beta chain. This sample is drawn from a study of cytomegalovirus exposure and HLA in healthy donors. The PCR was carried out with 60 Vbeta primers and 13 Jbeta primers. The repertoire was sequenced with immunoSEQ multiplex PCR; TCRdb's copy has only in-frame clones and lacks some. This table has approximately 150,000 clones, around two thirds appearing once. Sequencing was carried out using PBMCs. This clonotype originated in a man younger than 40 in good health and CMV-seropositive.

CDR3 coding DNA: TGTGCCAGCAGCCACGACAGGGGCGTGGGTCAGCCCCAGCATTTT. Translated, it gives CASSHDRGVGQPQHF. The gene calls are TRBV7-9 and TRBJ1-5, with 8 bases fitting TRBD1. The CDR3 is 15 residues long. Germline V CDR1 and CDR2: SEHNR, FQNEAQ (reference sequence). Trimming removed 5 bases from V and 6 bases from J; junction bases left unmatched: 9.